Below, 21 T cell receptor beta chains from the same sample are listed, as sequenced in a study of T cells in Graves' hyperthyroidism and ophthalmopathy. Using RNA transcripts as the source, TCR beta CDR3 regions were amplified. The HTBI set primed first-round TCR CDR3 RT-PCR. A single record per CDR3 protein comes from TCRdb applying MiXCR to the multiplex PCR reads. The data contain about 360,000 distinct CDR3 sequences, roughly 13% of them seen just once; the ten biggest clones take up 9.2%. The sample taken for sequencing was blood. The receptors stem from a woman between 18 and 30 years old with Graves' hyperthyroidism.

This clonotype came up many times. The rearrangement joins TRBV6-2 or TRBV6-3 to TRBJ2-7, with 11 bases aligning to TRBD2. CDR1 is MNHEY and CDR2 is SVGEGT in the germline V gene. J was trimmed by 9 bases and V by 4 bases; bases with no gene match: 14. The CDR3 is 16 amino acids. The CDR3 loop is CASSSGTSGVWSWQYF. The CDR3 nucleotides are TGTGCCAGCAGTTCCGGGACTAGCGGTGTGTGGTCGTGGCAGTACTTC.

This clonotype was detected ten times or more. The chain combines TRBV2 with TRBJ1-2; D call uncertain. Germline V CDR1 and CDR2: SNHLY, FYNNEI. The CDR3 runs to 16 residues. V dropped 2 bases and J dropped 4 bases, with 17 bases sitting between them. The CDR3 region has the DNA TGTGCCAGCAGTGAATTAGGGAACAAACGCAGCTATGGCTACACCTTC. Encoded protein: CASSELGNKRSYGYTF.

This clonotype was found many times. The V gene is TRBV7-3, the J gene TRBJ2-1, with 11 bases that match TRBD2. V shed 1 base and J 7 bases; nucleotides not matched to a gene: 6. This CDR3 contains 16 residues. Germline-derived CDR1 and CDR2 are SGHTA and FQGTGA. The CDR3 is CASSLSPSGGRNEQFF. DNA for the CDR3: TGTGCCAGCAGCTTAAGTCCTAGCGGGGGGCGAAATGAGCAGTTCTTC.

This clonotype appeared many times. V gene TRBV3-1 combines with J gene TRBJ1-2; D call uncertain. This CDR3 spans 13 amino acids. Germline CDR1 is LGHDT and CDR2 is YNNKEL (reference sequence). Trimming left V 1 base short and J 8 bases short, with 11 bases between. CDR3 bases: TGTGCCAGCAGCCAAGCCTTCTTGGGGGGCTACACCTTC. Translating gives CASSQAFLGGYTF. Drawing the rest from reference TRBV3-1 and TRBJ1-2, the complete variable domain is DTAVSQTPKYLVTQMGNDKSIKCEQNLGHDTMYWYKQDSKKFLKIMFSYNNKELIINETVPNRFSPKSPDKAHLNLHINSLELGDSAVYFCASSQAFLGGYTFGSGTRLTVV.

The chain uses TRBV4-1 and TRBJ2-3; either TRBD1 or TRBD2 may fit D (5 bases each). V was cut by 3 bases and J by 0 bases, with 13 bases left in between. In germline, CDR1 is MGHRA, CDR2 YSYEKL. The CDR3 has 16 residues. The CDR3 loop is CASSQGDRDSTDTQYF. The CDR3 coding sequence is TGCGCCAGCAGCCAGGGGGATCGGGACAGCACAGATACGCAGTATTTT.

V usage is TRBV7-9 and J usage is TRBJ2-1, with D possibly TRBD1 on 6 matching bases. The CDR3 is 15 amino acids. Germline V gene sequence: CDR1 SEHNR, CDR2 FQNEAQ (reference sequence). V lost 8 bases, J lost 5 bases, and 19 bases lay in between. The DNA for the CDR3 is TGTGCCAGCTTTGGGTTCGGACAGCTTCACAATGAGCAGTTCTTC. This translates into CASFGFGQLHNEQFF.

The CDR3 DNA reads as TGTGCAGGGGGAGGGGTCTTCCCCGGGGAGCTGTTTTTT. Translation: CAGGGVFPGELFF. The genes are TRBV28 and TRBJ2-2; a possible D gene is TRBD2 (7 bases). The CDR3 runs to 13 residues. Germline V gene sequence: CDR1 MDHEN, CDR2 SYDVKM.

This clonotype was seen ten or more times. V gene TRBV4-1 combines with J gene TRBJ1-2, with D hard to call. The V and J ends lost 0 bases and 3 bases respectively, with 8 bases between them. The CDR3 totals 14 residues. CDR1 and CDR2 from the germline V gene are MGHRA and YSYEKL. The CDR3 sequence is CASSQDPADYGYTF. The DNA of the CDR3 is TGCGCCAGCAGCCAAGACCCCGCTGACTATGGCTACACCTTC.

The rearrangement uses TRBV27 and TRBJ2-1; a weak D match, TRBD1 (5 bases). Trimming took off 4 bases at V and 1 base at J, with 20 bases between the two ends. The CDR3 has 18 amino acids. Germline V gene lookup returns CDR1 MNHEY and CDR2 SMNVEV (reference sequence). Here the CDR3 DNA reads TGTGCCAGCAGTTCCCAGAAGACAGTCCTCAGGTCCTACAATGAGCAGTTCTTC. Translated: CASSSQKTVLRSYNEQFF.

This clonotype showed up many times. The gene calls are TRBV5-6 and TRBJ2-1; no clear D. Looked up from germline, CDR1 is SGHDT and CDR2 is YYEEEE. Trimming cost V 1 base and J 6 bases, with 14 bases left between them. The CDR3 has 15 amino acids. CDR3 DNA: TGTGCCAGCAGCTTGAATCAGGAATTGGTCAATGAGCAGTTCTTC. Its translation is CASSLNQELVNEQFF.

The sample holds many counts of this clonotype. The chain recombines TRBV3-1 with TRBJ2-5; possibly TRBD2 for D (5 bases). The CDR3 runs to 14 residues. Trimming pared 4 bases from V and 1 base from J, leaving 10 bases between. CDR1 is LGHDT and CDR2 is YNNKEL in the germline V gene (reference sequence). CDR3 residues: CASSPGNSQETQYF. The CDR3 nucleotides read TGTGCCAGCAGCCCCGGGAACAGCCAAGAGACCCAGTACTTC.

The V call is TRBV9, the J call TRBJ2-6, with D possibly matching TRBD1 (6 bases). This CDR3 region has 19 residues. Germline CDR1 and CDR2: SGDLS and YYNGEE. V was clipped by 3 bases and J by 0 bases, with 19 bases between them. The CDR3 nucleotides read TGTGCCAGCAGCGCACGGGACACCTTGCTATTCTCTGGGGCCAACGTCCTGACTTTC. It specifies CASSARDTLLFSGANVLTF.

The table lists this clonotype with a few counts. This chain uses TRBV10-3 with TRBJ2-1; 8 nucleotides agree with TRBD1. The trim removed 8 bases at V and 2 bases at J, leaving 5 bases unmatched. CDR3 length: 14 amino acids. The germline V gene has CDR1 ENHRY and CDR2 SYGVKD. CDR3 amino acids: CAIQDREAYNEQFF. The CDR3 DNA is TGTGCCATCCAGGACAGGGAGGCCTACAATGAGCAGTTCTTC.

This clonotype was found many times. J is TRBJ2-1 and V is TRBV7-6; 11 bases are a match to TRBD2. The J segment lost 8 bases and the V segment lost 5 bases, leaving 8 bases of the junction unmatched. Germline CDR1 and CDR2: SGHVS and FNYEAQ. The CDR3 has 15 amino acids. This CDR3 is CASSHTSGSGDEQFF. The CDR3, as DNA: TGTGCCAGCAGCCACACTAGCGGGAGTGGGGATGAGCAGTTCTTC.

Ten or more counts support this clonotype. The chain uses TRBV7-2 and TRBJ2-7; 13 bases are a match to TRBD2. V shed 1 base and J 6 bases; nucleotides not matched to a gene: 15. CDR3 size: 19 residues. CDR1 SGHTA and CDR2 FQGNSA come from the germline V gene. The DNA of the CDR3 is TGTGCCAGCAGCTTAGTGGGTGGGACTAGCGGGGCGCGGAAAGTCGAGCAGTACTTC. The encoded protein is CASSLVGGTSGARKVEQYF.

This clonotype was found many times. The chain links TRBV5-1 to TRBJ2-7, with D tentatively TRBD1 or TRBD2 (5 bases each). With 10 bases removed from V and 3 bases from J, the gap between germline ends came to 20 bases. CDR3 size: 14 residues. The germline V gene has CDR1 SGHRS and CDR2 YFSETQ. The CDR3 DNA reads TGCGCCTCCGGACCGGGGCGATCGAGCTACGAGCAGTACTTC. Its translation: CASGPGRSSYEQYF.

The sample holds many counts of this clonotype. This rearrangement joins TRBV11-1 to TRBJ2-2; 7 bases fit TRBD2. V lost 5 bases, J lost 0 bases, and 9 bases stayed unmatched. The CDR3 is made up of 17 amino acids. Germline V gene lookup returns CDR1 SGHAT and CDR2 FQDESV (reference sequence). The CDR3 here is CASSPLRAGANTGELFF. The CDR3 DNA sequence: TGTGCCAGCAGCCCCCTCCGGGCGGGGGCGAACACCGGGGAGCTGTTTTTT.

This clonotype appeared many times. The rearrangement joins TRBV4-2 to TRBJ2-3, with D uncertain. Trimming took 0 bases from V and 4 from J, leaving 5 bases between them. CDR1 is LGHNA and CDR2 is YNFKEQ in the germline V gene. This CDR3 region has 13 residues. Written as DNA, the CDR3 is TGTGCCAGCAGCCAAGATGTGGCAGATACGCAGTATTTT. Translating gives CASSQDVADTQYF.

The chain carries TRBV5-1 and TRBJ2-1; 9 bases map to TRBD2. V shed 2 bases and J 7 bases; nucleotides not matched to a gene: 10. Germline CDR1 reads SGHRS; CDR2 reads YFSETQ. The CDR3 sequence is 16 residues long. CDR3 residues: CASSFLREGLGNEQFF. The CDR3 coding sequence is TGCGCCAGCAGCTTTCTGCGGGAGGGCCTAGGTAATGAGCAGTTCTTC.

This clonotype has a count of ten or more. The chain combines TRBV5-1 with TRBJ2-7; weak D call: TRBD1 (5 bases). The V end was cut by 6 bases, the J end by 5 bases, with 21 bases between. The length of the CDR3 is 15 residues. In germline, CDR1 is SGHRS, CDR2 YFSETQ. CDR3 sequence (DNA): TGCGCCAGCACCAAGGATTCGACAGTAATCAACGAGCAGTACTTC. Translated, it gives CASTKDSTVINEQYF.

This clonotype was seen at least ten times. V and J are TRBV7-2 and TRBJ2-3; TRBD1 aligns across 7 bases. The CDR3 contains 13 residues. V was clipped by 5 bases and J by 5 bases; unmatched bases: 4. Per the germline V gene, CDR1 is SGHTA and CDR2 is FQGNSA. The CDR3 is CASSTRGRDTQYF. The CDR3 nucleotides read TGTGCCAGCAGCACCAGGGGGAGAGATACGCAGTATTTT. The full variable domain, completed using reference TRBV7-2 and TRBJ2-3, is GAGVSQSPSNKVTEKGKDVELRCDPISGHTALYWYRQSLGQGLEFLIYFQGNSAPDKSGLPSDRFSAERTGGSVSTLTIQRTQQEDSAVYLCASSTRGRDTQYFGPGTRLTVL.